What follows is one TCR beta chain and its context. This record belongs to a study of blood T cell repertoires in COVID-19. As for the study in general: The analysed material was cDNA or gDNA that came from T cells, B-cell-depleted T cells, or PBMCs.

Using immunoSEQ multiplex PCR, the repertoire was profiled, and TCRdb retains in-frame clones only, with some absent. Of about 76,000 clones in the sample, 75% to 90% were seen once. CDR3 length: 17 residues. V is TRBV12-1 and J is TRBJ1-1; TRBD1, the table's D call, lacks a check against the DNA. TRBV12-1 is a known pseudogene. The sequenced sample consisted of peripheral blood. This sequence was found in a human donor in a cohort sampled during active COVID-19. The CDR3 DNA reads as TGTGCCAGCAGCTTTGAGGCGGGGACAGGGGGTCTCACTGAAGCTTTCTTT. This encodes CASSFEAGTGGLTEAFF.